The T cell receptor (beta chain) under discussion was sequenced for a study of T cell changes during pregnancy in multiple sclerosis (dated by TCRdb to 2018 to 2020). Broadly, across the study: In women with multiple sclerosis, the researchers looked at how the T cell repertoire shifted as pregnancy progressed.

Libraries were made using the immunoSEQ multiplex PCR assay. TCRdb carries this immuneACCESS record with in-frame sequences only. Its versions omit some clonotypes, under half of them owing to an unresolved V gene in the studies checked, with the rest unexplained. The sample table shows some 70,000 clones, and around 92% are seen once. The ten largest clones capture about 1.5% of the sample. Comments on this clone: Its antigen is not yet known. No much larger clonotype is one base removed from it; base qualities were not supplied.

V is clipped by 0 bases and J by 1 base, and the sequence between their germline boundaries is 9 bases long. From a lookup of the germline V gene, CDR1 and CDR2 are SGDLS and YYNGEE. CDR3 length: 15 amino acids, cysteine to phenylalanine. Here the CDR3 DNA is all that survives: 45 bases in frame from base 1. The TCR was taken from a female donor in good health, enrolled as a control in a pregnancy study. In this chain, TRBV9 is recombined with TRBJ2-3; the best D guess is TRBD2, with 5 bases matching. This specimen consisted of peripheral blood, obtained in the second trimester of pregnancy. Here the CDR3 is given as CASSVGNSGTDTQYF. The nucleotides read TGTGCCAGCAGCGTAGGTAATAGCGGCACAGATACGCAGTATTTT.